One and the same sample provided the 9 T cell receptor beta chains below, sequenced in a study of T cells in women clearing cervical HPV infection. Profiling relied on immunoSEQ multiplex PCR, and the TCRdb table lists in-frame clones only, not all of them. This sample contains about 20,000 clones. The sequenced material came from blood buffy coat. The receptors were sampled from a woman between 18 and 70 years old with a cervical HPV16 infection that either progressed to CIN3+ or cleared (not recorded which).

This CDR3 reads CASSSRQGLSYGYTF. The CDR3 DNA, read in part, is TGTGCCAGCTCATCCCGACAGGGTTTAAGCTATGGC. The chain links TRBV18 to TRBJ1-2; 7 nucleotides match TRBD1. The read falls 3 residues short of the CDR3 end, and the missing part is taken from the germline J gene. The CDR3 loop spans 15 amino acids. CDR1 and CDR2 from the germline V gene are KGHSH and LQKENI. V trimming: 5 bases; J trimming: 4 bases; junction bases outside the gene matches: 10.

For this clone: With the read ending 3 residues before the CDR3 end, the germline J gene is used to fill in that end. This chain links TRBV5-1 with TRBJ1-1; possibly TRBD1 for D (5 bases). V dropped 4 bases and J dropped 2 bases, with 12 bases sitting between them. CDR1 and CDR2 (germline): SGHRS, YFSETQ. This CDR3 comprises 14 residues. The CDR3 DNA, read in part, is TGCGCCAGCAGCACCCAGGGAGTAAACACTGAA. It translates to CASSTQGVNTE. The complete CDR3 sequence is CASSTQGVNTEAFF.

In the case of this clone: Sequencing ends 3 residues short of the CDR3 end; the germline J gene provides the rest. The chain combines TRBV4-1 with TRBJ2-1; a weak D match, TRBD2 (5 bases). V was shortened by 3 bases and J by 0 bases, with 15 bases between the two germline ends. This CDR3 has 17 amino acids. Germline V lookup: CDR1 MGHRA, CDR2 YSYEKL. The covered CDR3 bases are TGCGCCAGCAGCCACTTCGGTGCGGGCCACTCCTACAATGAG. Translating it yields CASSHFGAGHSYNE. The entire CDR3 is CASSHFGAGHSYNEQFF.

Concerning this clone itself: The read terminates 3 residues before the CDR3 end, so the remaining end is supplied by the germline J gene. The chain carries TRBV6-4 and TRBJ2-1, with 11 bases matching TRBD1. The CDR3 loop spans 16 amino acids. V dropped 3 bases and J dropped 6; count of bases not matched to a gene: 7. Germline CDR1 MRHNA, CDR2 SNTAGT. The sequenced CDR3 bases are TGTGCCAGCAGTGAGATGGGAGGACAGGGGGCCAATGAG. Translation: CASSEMGGQGANE. The CDR3 reads in full as CASSEMGGQGANEQFF.

Turning to this clone: The read gets to within 3 residues of the CDR3 end, and the germline J gene fills in the rest. The rearrangement uses TRBV30 and TRBJ2-7, with a possible D match to TRBD1 (5 bases). Per the germline V gene, CDR1 is GTSNPN and CDR2 is SVGIG (reference sequence). CDR3 length: 12 amino acids. Trimming removed 2 bases at V and 3 bases at J, with 8 bases between. CDR3 DNA, as far as it was read: TGTGCCTGGAGTCCAGACAGCTACGAG. Its protein is CAWSPDSYE. The full CDR3 protein reads CAWSPDSYEQYF.

Comments on this clone: The read terminates 3 residues ahead of where the CDR3 ends, so the germline J gene completes it. The chain employs TRBV3-1 (or the pseudogene TRBV3-2) and TRBJ2-7; TRBD1 matches at 10 bases. There are 15 residues in the CDR3. CDR1 is LGHDT and CDR2 is YNNKEL in the germline V gene (reference sequence). V was clipped by 5 bases and J by 5 bases; unmatched bases: 9. The CDR3: CASSSLSGQGNEQYF. CDR3 bases read: TGTGCCAGCAGCTCTCTATCGGGACAGGGGAACGAG.

CDR3 DNA (partial): TGTGCCAGCAGTTACTCGAACTTCAATCAGCCC. This gives the protein CASSYSNFNQP. The whole CDR3 region reads CASSYSNFNQPQHF. The rearrangement joins TRBV6-2 or TRBV6-3 to TRBJ1-5, with D uncertain. With the read ending 3 residues before the CDR3 end, the germline J gene is used to fill in that end. CDR3 length: 14 residues. Trimming left V 0 bases short and J 3 bases short, with 6 bases between. Germline values: CDR1 MNHEY, CDR2 SVGEGT.

Notes on this clone: Coverage ceases 3 residues before the CDR3 finishes, and the germline J gene fills in the end. V gene TRBV20-1 combines with J gene TRBJ1-6; tentative D call: TRBD1 (5 bases). Trimming removed 2 bases from V and 6 bases from J, with 11 bases in between. CDR3 length: 14 amino acids. Germline V gives CDR1 DFQATT, CDR2 SNEGSKA (reference sequence). The CDR3 protein is CSARTGRTNSPLHF. Partial CDR3 DNA: TGCAGTGCTAGAACAGGACGAACTAATTCACCC.

On this clone: Coverage ceases 3 residues before the CDR3 finishes, and the germline J gene fills in the end. The chain combines TRBV30 with TRBJ1-1; the match to TRBD1 covers 8 bases. Germline values: CDR1 GTSNPN, CDR2 SVGIG (reference sequence). After removal of 2 bases from V and 4 bases from J, the junction contained 6 bases not matched to a gene. CDR3 size: 14 residues. This CDR3 reads CAWSQGQGGTEAFF. CDR3 DNA (partial): TGTGCCTGGAGTCAAGGACAGGGCGGCACTGAA.